This paragraph covers one T cell receptor beta chain sequence. The sample belongs to a study of Tregs in tolerant kidney transplant recipients. CD4+CD25+CD127- Tregs, CD4+CD25- non-Tregs, CD4 and CD8 cells were sorted. Profiling relied on immunoSEQ multiplex PCR, and the TCRdb table lists in-frame clones only, not all of them. The table has approximately 60,000 clones, about 83% seen once. Specimen: CD4+ T cells from blood. This receptor was taken from a human donor in good health.

The CDR3 protein is CASSQDRLPNTEAFF. The CDR3 bases are TGCGCCAGCAGCCAAGATCGGCTTCCGAACACTGAAGCTTTCTTT. The chain couples TRBV4-1 to TRBJ1-1, with no clear D. The V and J ends lost 0 bases and 1 base respectively, with 9 bases between them. CDR3 length equals 15 residues. In germline, CDR1 is MGHRA, CDR2 YSYEKL.